This T cell receptor beta chain is drawn from a study of technical replicates of blood from a handful of donors. Assay: immunoSEQ multiplex PCR; the TCRdb copy retains only in-frame clones and omits some. The table records about 81,000 clones, 75% to 90% of them present only once. Unmatched junction bases numbered 6, after V lost 1 base and J lost 7 bases. Germline CDR1 is SGHTA and CDR2 is FQGNSA. There are 15 residues in the CDR3. This chain connects TRBV7-2 to TRBJ2-3; 9 bases align to TRBD1. The sample was PBMCs. The TCR sequence derives from a human donor in good health. Some clones in this sample may be carry-over from other donors' samples. The CDR3 reads CASSLVDRGWNTQYF. The CDR3 nucleotides read TGTGCCAGCAGCTTAGTGGACAGGGGCTGGAATACGCAGTATTTT.